The source of this T cell receptor (beta chain) is a study of circulating and synovial CD4+ cells in juvenile arthritis (dated by TCRdb to the mid-2010s). For the study in its entirety: TCRbeta CDR3 repertoires of circulating HLA-DR+ CD4 T cells, bulk blood CD4 T cells and synovial CD4 T cells were compared within each patient. The goal of the repertoire sequencing was to confirm that synovial clonotypes were enriched in a circulating synovial-like CD4 T cell subset. Overall study results and their limits: The difference between circulating pathogenic-like lymphocytes and bulk blood T cells was not detected by traditional Vbeta family usage analysis. Because T cell genome counts differed by at least an order of magnitude between CPL and bulk blood CD4 samples, sample-size effects were addressed. Overlap with synovium increased with sequencing depth, so measured shared-clonotype fractions likely underestimated the full repertoire overlap. Compared with bulk blood CD4 repertoires, both the synovial and the circulating pathogenic-like lymphocyte repertoires were less diverse, and some CPL samples were as oligoclonal as synovium. Circulating pathogenic-like lymphocytes clustered together with synovial T cells, and compared with bulk blood, the circulating pathogenic-like lymphocytes shared a substantially higher fraction of CDR3 sequences with synovium.

In the case of this clone: Its antigen is currently not known. No base quality values were provided; no much bigger clone lies one nucleotide off.

The library was produced with the immunoSEQ multiplex PCR assay. TCRbeta CDR3 sequencing was carried out by an external provider as a commercial service. The source study handled its data this way. The analyses used productive nucleotide sequences together with amino acid sequences obtained by in silico translation. Diversity was measured as Renyi entropy over a range of alpha values, and the median of 200 repeated subsamples was taken to equalise sample size. Pairwise repertoire distance was calculated as one minus the Chao-modified Jaccard index to correct for under-sampling and was used for clustering. Frequency-weighted overlap with synovial clonotypes was calculated across 200 sample sizes, using 200 draws without replacement for each, and the value reported was the one at the size of the smaller sample. Sourced from immuneACCESS, this table was stored by TCRdb with only in-frame sequences that have V and J called. A share of the clones is absent; for the studies checked, an unresolved V gene accounts for under half, and the remainder has no known explanation. V, J and clone size reflect that table, while D and trimming were determined from the DNA. The sample table shows about 33,000 clones, and 90% to 95% are seen once. Roughly 0.16% of the sample comes from the top ten.

The sequenced samples were obtained from patients with active juvenile idiopathic arthritis. Cells were sorted immediately after thawing, with dead cells excluded using Live/Dead Fixable Near-IR Stain. Trimming at the junction amounts to 0 bases on V and 0 bases on J, and the germline ends lie 8 bases apart. The germline V gene specifies SGDLS as CDR1 and YYNGEE as CDR2. Spanning cysteine to phenylalanine, the CDR3 consists of 15 amino acids. Solely the CDR3 DNA is kept, with 45 bases framed from the first base. This sequence was found in a human donor with juvenile idiopathic arthritis. The V and J segments used are TRBV9 and TRBJ2-3; no confident D gene assignment can be made. The specimen was CD4+ T cells from blood. The CDR3 amino acid sequence is: CASSVGHRSTDTQYF. The DNA sequence reads TGTGCCAGCAGCGTAGGACACCGTAGCACAGATACGCAGTATTTT.